A single sample is the source of the 30 T cell receptor beta chains below, sequenced in a study of T-cell memory formation after mild COVID-19. MiXCR, run by TCRdb on the 5' RACE reads, gives a single entry per CDR3 protein. The sample lists fewer than 250,000 distinct CDR3 sequences; approximately 10% were seen once. The sample was PBMCs or a T cell subset sorted from them (not recorded which). These receptors originate from a man younger than 35 who had mild COVID-19 (a few samples of this study predate the infection). Cell type and time point are not known.

There are a few counts of this clonotype. The chain employs TRBV20-1 and TRBJ2-1; 11 positions match TRBD2. Germline V lookup: CDR1 DFQATT, CDR2 SNEGSKA (reference sequence). The CDR3 is made up of 15 amino acids. The V segment lost 0 bases and the J segment 9 bases; nucleotides outside the gene matches: 7. CDR3 protein: CSARDSLAGGFEQFF. DNA of the CDR3: TGCAGTGCTAGAGATTCCCTAGCGGGGGGTTTTGAGCAGTTCTTC.

This clonotype appeared a few times. The V call is TRBV29-1, the J call TRBJ2-1; 9 nucleotides match TRBD2. The germline V gene encodes CDR1 SQVTM and CDR2 ANQGSEA. CDR3 size: 12 residues. V was clipped by 8 bases and J by 14 bases; unmatched bases: 13. CDR3 coding DNA: TGCAGCTTAAAAGGGACTAGCTTTGTTGAGTTCTTC. It encodes CSLKGTSFVEFF.

This sequence joins TRBV6-2 or TRBV6-3 and TRBJ2-1; 13 bases map to TRBD2. The V and J ends lost 5 bases and 8 bases, in that order; junction bases with no gene match: 9. CDR1 and CDR2 from the germline V gene are MNHEY and SVGEGT. The CDR3 runs 16 residues. This CDR3 reads CASSLGVGTSGDEQFF. The CDR3 coding sequence is TGTGCCAGCAGTCTTGGGGTGGGGACTAGCGGGGATGAGCAGTTCTTC.

This clonotype was recorded a few times. The chain employs TRBV29-1 and TRBJ1-6; D call uncertain. V shed 2 bases and J shed 4 bases, with 6 bases lying between them. The CDR3 has 13 amino acids. The V gene's germline CDR1 is SQVTM and CDR2 ANQGSEA. Here the CDR3 reads CSVETGYNSPLHF. The CDR3 region has the DNA TGCAGCGTTGAAACGGGGTATAATTCACCCCTCCACTTT.

This clonotype was picked up a small number of times. V and J are TRBV7-8 and TRBJ2-2; 7 nucleotides agree with TRBD1. CDR3 length: 14 residues. Germline V gene data show CDR1 as SGHVS and CDR2 as FQNEAQ. V was pared by 8 bases and J by 7 bases, with 10 bases of the junction left unmatched. The CDR3 reads CASREQGSDGELFF. CDR3 nucleotide sequence: TGTGCCAGCCGGGAACAGGGGTCGGACGGGGAGCTGTTTTTT.

The rearrangement links TRBV28 to TRBJ1-2; a weak D match, TRBD1 (5 bases). Germline V lookup: CDR1 MDHEN, CDR2 SYDVKM. This CDR3 comprises 12 residues. Trimming left V 5 bases short and J 8 bases short, with 12 bases between. The CDR3 region has the DNA TGTGCCAGCAGTGGGGCCGTGGGAGGCTACACCTTC. Translated: CASSGAVGGYTF.

A few counts support this clonotype. The J gene is TRBJ2-2, the V gene TRBV4-3; a weak D match, TRBD2 (6 bases). Germline CDR1 LGHNA, CDR2 YSLEER. The CDR3 loop spans 15 amino acids. V lost 5 bases to trimming and J lost 6 bases, with 16 bases between them. In nucleotides, the CDR3 is TGCGCCAGCAGCACCCGGGATCGGGGGTCCGGGGAGCTGTTTTTT. It specifies CASSTRDRGSGELFF.

This clonotype was seen a few times. The chain employs TRBV6-6 and TRBJ2-1; 8 nucleotides align to TRBD2. The junction had 7 bases not matched to a gene; V was cut back by 8 bases and J by 4 bases. Germline V gives CDR1 MNHNY, CDR2 SVGAGI (reference sequence). This CDR3 has 14 residues. CDR3 in DNA: TGTGCCAGCCAAAGCGGGGGTGCATACAATGAGCAGTTCTTC. This sequence encodes CASQSGGAYNEQFF.

This clonotype has just a few counts. The CDR3 reads CSAKSGNSPLHF. The DNA for the CDR3 is TGCAGTGCTAAATCAGGGAATTCACCCCTCCACTTT. V and J are TRBV20-1 and TRBJ1-6; possible D gene TRBD1, 5 bases. Germline loops: CDR1 DFQATT, CDR2 SNEGSKA (reference sequence). Trimming stripped 4 bases from V and 7 bases from J, with 8 bases between. There are 12 residues in the CDR3.

The genes are TRBV6-2 or TRBV6-3 and TRBJ1-1; D is possibly TRBD1 (5 bases). CDR3 length: 17 residues. V lost 0 bases and J lost 0, with 14 bases in between. CDR1 and CDR2 from the germline V gene are MNHEY and SVGEGT. The CDR3 coding sequence is TGTGCCAGCAGTTACTCGGGAGGGGCCCTGTTGAACACTGAAGCTTTCTTT. Encoded protein: CASSYSGGALLNTEAFF.

This clonotype was found a few times. The V call is TRBV11-2, the J call TRBJ1-1; perhaps TRBD1 as D (5 bases). Trimming left V 2 bases short and J 3 bases short, with 22 bases between. Germline lookup yields CDR1 SGHAT and CDR2 FQNNGV. The CDR3 is 18 residues long. The CDR3 loop is CASSLRGRGRHKDTEAFF. The CDR3 DNA follows: TGTGCCAGCAGCTTAAGGGGTAGGGGAAGGCATAAGGACACTGAAGCTTTCTTT.

In this sample, this clonotype turned up a few times. The chain has TRBV7-2 and TRBJ1-2; 7 bases are a match to TRBD1. Germline trimming cut 4 bases from V and 3 bases from J; bases unmatched to any gene: 8. Germline V gene data show CDR1 as SGHTA and CDR2 as FQGNSA. This CDR3 has 15 residues. The CDR3 is CASSSKGTEYYGYTF. CDR3 nucleotide sequence: TGTGCCAGCAGCTCGAAGGGGACAGAGTACTATGGCTACACCTTC.

This clonotype was detected only a few times. V gene TRBV7-3 combines with J gene TRBJ2-1; 8 bases fit TRBD1. The germline V gene has CDR1 SGHTA and CDR2 FQGTGA. This CDR3 has 17 amino acids. V was pared by 6 bases and J by 3 bases, with 13 bases of the junction left unmatched. The CDR3 sequence is CASRSVPTGVGYNEQFF. The CDR3 nucleotides read TGTGCCAGCAGGTCCGTCCCGACAGGGGTGGGCTACAATGAGCAGTTCTTC.

V and J are TRBV6-6 and TRBJ2-2, with D perhaps assigned TRBD1 or TRBD2 (6 bases each). The CDR3 contains 18 residues. CDR1 is MNHNY and CDR2 is SVGAGI in the germline V gene (reference sequence). Deletions cut 2 bases from V and 1 base from J, with 17 bases between. The CDR3 nucleotides are TGTGCCAGCAGTTACACACAGGGTTTGGGGGGGAACACCGGGGAGCTGTTTTTT. It specifies CASSYTQGLGGNTGELFF.

This clonotype came up a few times. The chain has TRBV4-1 and TRBJ1-1, with TRBD1 identical over 9 bases. V was pared by 4 bases and J by 5 bases, with 8 bases of the junction left unmatched. This CDR3 has 15 residues. Germline loops: CDR1 MGHRA, CDR2 YSYEKL. This CDR3 reads CASSRGQGPSTEAFF. CDR3 coding DNA: TGCGCCAGCAGCCGAGGACAGGGGCCGTCTACTGAAGCTTTCTTT.

This clonotype was counted between two and nine times. The chain uses TRBV2 and TRBJ1-1, with D perhaps matching TRBD1 (6 bases). The CDR3 length is 14 residues. The V gene lost 2 bases and the J gene lost 5 bases, with 12 bases spanning the gap. Germline V gene sequence: CDR1 SNHLY, CDR2 FYNNEI. The CDR3 nucleotides read TGTGCCAGCAGTGAAACAGGGCGGATGACTGAAGCTTTCTTT. Translation gives CASSETGRMTEAFF.

The table lists this clonotype with a few counts. The rearrangement uses TRBV9 and TRBJ1-1; the D is unclear. This CDR3 region has 14 residues. Germline CDR1 reads SGDLS; CDR2 reads YYNGEE. Trimming removed 2 bases from V and 1 base from J, with 9 bases in between. The CDR3 here is CASSVHGRNTEAFF. CDR3 nucleotides: TGTGCCAGCAGCGTCCATGGGAGGAACACTGAAGCTTTCTTT.

J is TRBJ2-7 and V is TRBV7-8, with a possible D match to TRBD2 (6 bases). Trimming took 4 bases from V and 5 from J, leaving 21 bases between them. The CDR3 loop spans 16 amino acids. Germline V lookup: CDR1 SGHVS, CDR2 FQNEAQ. The CDR3 loop reads CASSSGLGRGRDEQYF. The CDR3 coding sequence is TGTGCCAGCAGCTCGGGGCTGGGGCGGGGACGAGACGAGCAGTACTTC.

V and J are TRBV24-1 and TRBJ2-3; the D gene is possibly TRBD1 (6 bases). The ends were cut back, 3 bases at V and 0 bases at J, with 9 bases in the middle. In germline, CDR1 is KGHDR, CDR2 SFDVKD. This CDR3 is 15 amino acids long. The CDR3 reads CATSDPGESTDTQYF. CDR3 coding DNA: TGTGCCACCAGTGATCCAGGGGAGAGCACAGATACGCAGTATTTT.

The rearrangement uses TRBV20-1 and TRBJ2-2; 11 bases are shared with TRBD2. Germline V lookup: CDR1 DFQATT, CDR2 SNEGSKA (reference sequence). V lost 3 bases to trimming and J lost 6 bases; unmatched junction nucleotides: 12. There are 17 residues in the CDR3. The CDR3 loop reads CSARRLAGGPGAGELFF. In nucleotides, the CDR3 is TGCAGTGCTAGGAGGCTAGCGGGGGGCCCGGGTGCCGGGGAGCTGTTTTTT.

The chain combines TRBV6-2 or TRBV6-3 with TRBJ2-7; tentative D call: TRBD2 (5 bases). V was trimmed by 6 bases and J by 2 bases, leaving 14 bases between them. CDR3 length equals 14 residues. Germline lookup yields CDR1 MNHEY and CDR2 SVGEGT. Written as DNA, the CDR3 is TGTGCCAGCAGAATACTCCCCGGGACCTACGAGCAGTACTTC. It encodes CASRILPGTYEQYF.

This clonotype showed up just a few times. The rearrangement uses TRBV7-9 and TRBJ1-4, with D unresolved. Trimming cost V 4 bases and J 0 bases, with 12 bases left between them. Germline CDR1 is SEHNR and CDR2 is FQNEAQ (reference sequence). CDR3 size: 16 residues. CDR3 DNA sequence: TGTGCCAGCAGCTCGCCGACGGGTGCAACTAATGAAAAACTGTTTTTT. Protein: CASSSPTGATNEKLFF.

V and J are TRBV4-3 and TRBJ2-5, with D maybe TRBD1 (7 bases). Germline-derived CDR1 and CDR2 are LGHNA and YSLEER. CDR3 length: 17 residues. Trimming removed 0 bases from V and 5 bases from J, with 19 bases in between. The chain's CDR3 is CASSQDPTGRIGETQYF. For the CDR3, the DNA is TGCGCCAGCAGCCAAGATCCGACAGGGAGGATTGGCGAGACCCAGTACTTC.

V is TRBV18 and J is TRBJ1-4; 7 positions match TRBD1. Germline CDR1 is KGHSH and CDR2 is LQKENI. The CDR3 runs to 13 residues. Trimming at V came to 3 bases and at J to 7 bases, leaving 2 bases not matched to a gene. Written as DNA, the CDR3 is TGTGCCAGCTCACCTCGGGACAGTGAAAAACTGTTTTTT. As protein: CASSPRDSEKLFF.

The CDR3 nucleotides are TGCGCCAGCATCTCGGGACAGGGGTACACCGGGGAGCTGTTTTTT. Protein sequence: CASISGQGYTGELFF. V gene TRBV5-1 combines with J gene TRBJ2-2; 10 nucleotides align to TRBD1. The V segment lost 6 bases and the J segment 3 bases; nucleotides outside the gene matches: 5. Germline assignment: CDR1 SGHRS and CDR2 YFSETQ. This CDR3 comprises 15 residues.

This chain uses TRBV18 with TRBJ2-5, with D possibly matching TRBD1 (6 bases). Looked up from germline, CDR1 is KGHSH and CDR2 is LQKENI. The CDR3 runs 18 residues. V lost 1 base to trimming and J lost 1 base, with 19 bases between them. The DNA of the CDR3 is TGTGCCAGCTCACCACAGAGGACAGCTCATAACCCCCAAGAGACCCAGTACTTC. The encoded protein is CASSPQRTAHNPQETQYF.

Only a few counts were recorded for this clonotype. CDR3 nucleotides: TGCAGTGCTACTCCGGGGGGCTCCTATAATTCACCCCTCCACTTT. It codes for CSATPGGSYNSPLHF. The chain is built from TRBV20-1 and TRBJ1-6, with D maybe TRBD1 (5 bases). The V gene lost 4 bases and the J gene lost 0 bases, with 10 bases spanning the gap. CDR1 is DFQATT and CDR2 is SNEGSKA in the germline V gene (reference sequence). The CDR3 is 15 residues long.

This clonotype has ten or more counts. The genes are TRBV7-2 and TRBJ2-3; 9 nucleotides align to TRBD2. Unmatched junction bases numbered 9, after V lost 6 bases and J lost 2 bases. Germline-derived CDR1 and CDR2 are SGHTA and FQGNSA. This CDR3 region has 16 residues. CDR3 nucleotides: TGTGCCAGCAGTCTCTATAGCGGGGGAATCACAGATACGCAGTATTTT. Protein: CASSLYSGGITDTQYF.

This chain links TRBV20-1 with TRBJ1-5, with D perhaps TRBD1 (6 bases). The CDR3 has 12 amino acids. Trimming took off 6 bases at V and 6 bases at J, with 12 bases between the two ends. Germline CDR1 and CDR2: DFQATT and SNEGSKA (reference sequence). The CDR3 DNA is TGCAGTGCAGCCCGGGGGCTTCAGCCCCAGCATTTT. This translates into CSAARGLQPQHF.

CDR3 DNA: TGTGCCACCAGCGGTACAGGGTCACGGCAGCCCCAGCATTTT. It translates to CATSGTGSRQPQHF. This sequence joins TRBV15 and TRBJ1-5; D possibly corresponds to TRBD1 (6 bases). V was clipped by 5 bases and J by 7 bases, with 15 bases between them. The length of the CDR3 is 14 residues. Germline V lookup: CDR1 LNHNV, CDR2 YYDKDF (reference sequence).